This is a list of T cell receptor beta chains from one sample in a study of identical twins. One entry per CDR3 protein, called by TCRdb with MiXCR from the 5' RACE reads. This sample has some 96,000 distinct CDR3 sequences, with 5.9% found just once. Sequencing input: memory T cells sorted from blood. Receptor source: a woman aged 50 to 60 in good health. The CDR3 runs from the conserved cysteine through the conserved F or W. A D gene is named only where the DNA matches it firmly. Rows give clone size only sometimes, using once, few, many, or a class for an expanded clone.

CDR3 protein: CASSQTGTPNSPLHF
CDR3 DNA: TGTGCCAGCAGCCAGACCGGGACACCTAATTCACCCCTCCACTTT
J gene: TRBJ1-6
D gene: NA
V gene: TRBV14
clone size: many

CDR3 protein: CASSLGNNNPTNEQFF
CDR3 DNA: TGCGCCAGCAGCTTAGGAAACAACAATCCAACCAATGAGCAGTTCTTC
J gene: TRBJ2-1
D gene: NA
V gene: TRBV5-1
clone size: many

CDR3 protein: CASSVGSGANNEQFF
CDR3 DNA: TGTGCCAGCAGTGTGGGTAGCGGGGCAAACAATGAGCAGTTCTTC
J gene: TRBJ2-1
D gene: TRBD2
V gene: TRBV12-3/TRBV12-4
clone size: many

CDR3 protein: CASSFGEGGLPEAFF
CDR3 DNA: TGTGCCAGCAGTTTCGGAGAAGGGGGGCTGCCTGAAGCTTTCTTT
J gene: TRBJ1-1
D gene: NA
V gene: TRBV6-5
clone size: NA

CDR3 protein: CASTGQVVYEQYF
CDR3 DNA: TGCGCCAGCACGGGACAGGTTGTCTACGAGCAGTACTTC
J gene: TRBJ2-7
D gene: TRBD1
V gene: TRBV5-1
clone size: many

CDR3 protein: CASSMTGTGRTEAFF
CDR3 DNA: TGTGCCAGCAGCATGACCGGGACAGGGCGCACTGAAGCTTTCTTT
J gene: TRBJ1-1
D gene: TRBD1
V gene: TRBV5-5
clone size: many

CDR3 protein: CASSSTLGLKGTQYF
CDR3 DNA: TGTGCCAGCAGTTCCACACTAGGTTTGAAGGGGACCCAGTACTTC
J gene: TRBJ2-5
D gene: NA
V gene: TRBV12-3/TRBV12-4
clone size: many

CDR3 protein: CASSWSPGPGELFF
CDR3 DNA: TGCGCCAGCAGCTGGAGCCCAGGCCCCGGGGAGCTGTTTTTT
J gene: TRBJ2-2
D gene: NA
V gene: TRBV5-1
clone size: many

CDR3 protein: CASSDRETIIVQPQHF
CDR3 DNA: TGTGCCAGCAGTGATCGAGAAACGATCATCGTACAGCCCCAGCATTTT
J gene: TRBJ1-5
D gene: NA
V gene: TRBV6-1
clone size: NA

CDR3 protein: CSVARDNNYGYTF
CDR3 DNA: TGCAGCGTTGCCAGGGACAATAACTATGGCTACACCTTC
J gene: TRBJ1-2
D gene: NA
V gene: TRBV29-1
clone size: many

CDR3 protein: CASSQEGQWNNVLTF
CDR3 DNA: TGTGCCAGCAGCCAAGAAGGTCAATGGAACAACGTCCTGACTTTC
J gene: TRBJ2-6
D gene: NA
V gene: TRBV3-1
clone size: many

CDR3 protein: CSARDQEGGSFADTEAFF
CDR3 DNA: TGCAGTGCTAGAGATCAGGAGGGGGGTAGCTTTGCGGACACTGAAGCTTTCTTT
J gene: TRBJ1-1
D gene: NA
V gene: TRBV20-1
clone size: many

CDR3 protein: CASSLQGQNTGELFF
CDR3 DNA: TGTGCCAGCAGCCTCCAGGGACAGAACACCGGGGAGCTGTTTTTT
J gene: TRBJ2-2
D gene: NA
V gene: TRBV3-1
clone size: many

CDR3 protein: CASSVVQRALGTDEQFF
CDR3 DNA: TGTGCCAGCAGCGTAGTACAGAGGGCCTTAGGAACGGATGAGCAGTTCTTC
J gene: TRBJ2-1
D gene: NA
V gene: TRBV9
clone size: NA

CDR3 protein: CASSLGQPNYGYTF
CDR3 DNA: TGTGCCAGCAGCTTAGGACAGCCGAACTATGGCTACACCTTC
J gene: TRBJ1-2
D gene: NA
V gene: TRBV7-9
clone size: many

CDR3 protein: CASSEPGQNTEAFF
CDR3 DNA: TGCGCCAGCAGTGAGCCGGGCCAGAACACTGAAGCTTTCTTT
J gene: TRBJ1-1
D gene: NA
V gene: TRBV10-1
clone size: many

CDR3 protein: CASSFSLGQGRYEQYF
CDR3 DNA: TGTGCCAGCAGTTTCTCGTTGGGACAGGGGCGCTACGAGCAGTACTTC
J gene: TRBJ2-7
D gene: TRBD1
V gene: TRBV27
clone size: many

CDR3 protein: CASSPPGTSGTTGELFF
CDR3 DNA: TGTGCCAGCTCACCACCCGGGACTAGCGGGACTACCGGGGAGCTGTTTTTT
J gene: TRBJ2-2
D gene: TRBD2
V gene: TRBV18
clone size: NA

CDR3 protein: CSAEDRLSGNTIYF
CDR3 DNA: TGCAGTGCTGAAGACCGGCTCTCTGGAAACACCATATATTTT
J gene: TRBJ1-3
D gene: NA
V gene: TRBV20-1
clone size: NA

CDR3 protein: CASSHPLAGVGEQFF
CDR3 DNA: TGTGCCAGCAGCCACCCACTAGCGGGAGTTGGTGAGCAGTTCTTC
J gene: TRBJ2-1
D gene: TRBD2
V gene: TRBV7-8
clone size: medium-sized

CDR3 protein: CASSQERGGVSTDTQYF
CDR3 DNA: TGTGCCAGCAGCCAAGAAAGGGGGGGCGTGAGCACAGATACGCAGTATTTT
J gene: TRBJ2-3
D gene: NA
V gene: TRBV4-2
clone size: NA

CDR3 protein: CASSIAGGDNEQFF
CDR3 DNA: TGTGCCAGCAGCATAGCGGGAGGGGACAATGAGCAGTTCTTC
J gene: TRBJ2-1
D gene: TRBD2
V gene: TRBV28
clone size: many

CDR3 protein: CSVVAGGATEAFF
CDR3 DNA: TGCAGCGTTGTCGCAGGGGGGGCCACTGAAGCTTTCTTT
J gene: TRBJ1-1
D gene: TRBD1
V gene: TRBV29-1
clone size: many

CDR3 protein: CSAISPGRNSYNEQFF
CDR3 DNA: TGCAGTGCTATCTCCCCGGGGCGGAACTCCTACAATGAGCAGTTCTTC
J gene: TRBJ2-1
D gene: NA
V gene: TRBV20-1
clone size: many

CDR3 protein: CASSLGLRVETQYF
CDR3 DNA: TGTGCCAGCAGCTTGGGGCTCAGGGTGGAGACCCAGTACTTC
J gene: TRBJ2-5
D gene: NA
V gene: TRBV5-4
clone size: few

CDR3 protein: CASSFTGGRDGYTF
CDR3 DNA: TGTGCCAGCAGCTTTACAGGTGGAAGGGATGGCTACACCTTC
J gene: TRBJ1-2
D gene: NA
V gene: TRBV5-6
clone size: many

CDR3 protein: CASSLGEISPLHF
CDR3 DNA: TGTGCCAGCAGCTTGGGGGAAATTTCACCCCTCCACTTT
J gene: TRBJ1-6
D gene: NA
V gene: TRBV5-4
clone size: many

CDR3 protein: CASSEMDSLHYGYTF
CDR3 DNA: TGCGCCAGCAGTGAGATGGACAGCTTACACTATGGCTACACCTTC
J gene: TRBJ1-2
D gene: NA
V gene: TRBV10-1
clone size: NA

CDR3 protein: CASSPTGGRVHEQYF
CDR3 DNA: TGTGCCAGCAGCCCCACTGGCGGGAGGGTCCACGAGCAGTACTTC
J gene: TRBJ2-7
D gene: TRBD2
V gene: TRBV7-2
clone size: many

CDR3 protein: CASSFGTGVKGTQYF
CDR3 DNA: TGTGCCAGCAGCTTTGGGACTGGAGTGAAAGGGACCCAGTACTTC
J gene: TRBJ2-5
D gene: NA
V gene: TRBV5-4
clone size: many

CDR3 protein: CASNKYLAGDINEQFF
CDR3 DNA: TGTGCCAGCAACAAATATCTAGCGGGAGATATTAATGAGCAGTTCTTC
J gene: TRBJ2-1
D gene: TRBD2
V gene: TRBV12-3/TRBV12-4
clone size: few

CDR3 protein: CASSRGGETQYF
CDR3 DNA: TGTGCCAGCAGCCGAGGGGGGGAGACCCAGTACTTC
J gene: TRBJ2-5
D gene: NA
V gene: TRBV3-1
clone size: many

CDR3 protein: CSARSLLAGVYNNEQFF
CDR3 DNA: TGCAGTGCTAGATCTCTCCTAGCGGGAGTTTATAACAATGAGCAGTTCTTC
J gene: TRBJ2-1
D gene: TRBD2
V gene: TRBV20-1
clone size: many

CDR3 protein: CATRRTGGPVDEQFF
CDR3 DNA: TGTGCCACCAGGAGGACGGGAGGGCCGGTAGATGAGCAGTTCTTC
J gene: TRBJ2-1
D gene: TRBD2
V gene: TRBV24-1
clone size: many

CDR3 protein: CASSQSPGELFF
CDR3 DNA: TGCGCCAGCAGTCAATCCCCCGGGGAGCTGTTTTTT
J gene: TRBJ2-2
D gene: NA
V gene: TRBV23-1
clone size: NA

CDR3 protein: CASSLAGGGSIQYF
CDR3 DNA: TGTGCCAGCAGTTTAGCGGGGGGGGGCAGCATTCAGTACTTC
J gene: TRBJ2-4
D gene: NA
V gene: TRBV12-3/TRBV12-4
clone size: many

CDR3 protein: CASSIKGQGVTEAFF
CDR3 DNA: TGTGCCAGTAGTATAAAGGGACAGGGCGTGACTGAAGCTTTCTTT
J gene: TRBJ1-1
D gene: TRBD1
V gene: TRBV19
clone size: few

CDR3 protein: CASSHAGSNTGELFF
CDR3 DNA: TGTGCCAGCAGCCACGCGGGGTCGAACACCGGGGAGCTGTTTTTT
J gene: TRBJ2-2
D gene: NA
V gene: TRBV7-2
clone size: many

CDR3 protein: CSGQGAGTDTQYF
CDR3 DNA: TGCAGCGGACAAGGGGCCGGCACAGATACGCAGTATTTT
J gene: TRBJ2-3
D gene: NA
V gene: TRBV29-1
clone size: many